Below are 8 T cell receptor beta chains sequenced from a single sample in a study of low-dose radiotherapy and immunotherapy resistance in tumors. The time point was: after trial treatment. Sample treatment: LDRT plus nivolumab, ipilimumab, low-dose cyclophosphamide and aspirin (RACIN trial). Primers targeting TRAV and TRBV primed first-strand cDNA, covering alpha and beta chains. Amplification of TCRs used a constant-region primer and V-primer adapter for about 21 PCR cycles. TCRdb ran MiXCR on the reads and lists one entry per CDR3 protein. Of about 60,000 distinct CDR3 sequences in the sample, roughly 23% were seen once. Material: PBMCs, obtained after low-dose radiotherapy plus immunotherapy. Source of these receptors: a male donor with prostate cancer.

This clonotype was seen repeatedly, ten times or more. CDR3 DNA: TGTGCCTGGATGGGGGCATACACTGAAGCTTTCTTT. It encodes CAWMGAYTEAFF. This chain uses TRBV30 with TRBJ1-1; perhaps TRBD1 as D (6 bases). The germline V and J ends were trimmed by 4 bases and 3 bases, with 9 bases remaining between them. The CDR3 covers 12 residues. Germline loops: CDR1 GTSNPN, CDR2 SVGIG (reference sequence). Based on the CDR3 plus reference TRBV30 and TRBJ1-1, the full variable domain is SQTIHQWPATLVQPVGSPLSLECTVEGTSNPNLYWYRQAAGRGLQLLFYSVGIGQISSEVPQNLSASRPQDRQFILSSKKLLLSDSGFYLCAWMGAYTEAFFGQGTRLTVV.

This clonotype has ten or more counts. This chain connects TRBV15 to TRBJ2-7; no firm D call. The CDR3 has 13 amino acids. V lost 6 bases and J 1 base, leaving 10 bases between the germline ends. Germline V gene lookup returns CDR1 LNHNV and CDR2 YYDKDF (reference sequence). The CDR3 spells CATRLGLSYEQYF. CDR3 sequence (DNA): TGTGCCACCAGGCTAGGGTTATCCTACGAGCAGTACTTC.

V usage is TRBV28 and J usage is TRBJ1-5, with 8 nucleotides matching TRBD1. Trimming at V came to 3 bases and at J to 2 bases, leaving 9 bases not matched to a gene. This CDR3 has 17 amino acids. Looked up from germline, CDR1 is MDHEN and CDR2 is SYDVKM. CDR3 DNA sequence: TGTGCCAGCAGTTTTGCCCGGACAGGGACCGGCAATCAGCCCCAGCATTTT. Its protein product is CASSFARTGTGNQPQHF. Combining the CDR3 with reference TRBV28 and TRBJ1-5 gives the whole variable domain DVKVTQSSRYLVKRTGEKVFLECVQDMDHENMFWYRQDPGLGLRLIYFSYDVKMKEKGDIPEGYSVSREKKERFSLILESASTNQTSMYLCASSFARTGTGNQPQHFGDGTRLSIL.

This clonotype has at least ten counts. The genes are TRBV30 and TRBJ1-5; tentatively, D is TRBD1 (6 bases). The germline V gene encodes CDR1 GTSNPN and CDR2 SVGIG (reference sequence). V was trimmed by 1 base and J by 3 bases, leaving 10 bases between them. This CDR3 has 14 residues. CDR3 sequence: CAWSEGTINQPQHF. The DNA for the CDR3 is TGTGCCTGGAGTGAAGGGACAATCAATCAGCCCCAGCATTTT.

This clonotype was observed many times. An end of the junction does not agree with germline; a read error may underlie this. The chain links TRBV7-2 to TRBJ2-3; 9 bases agree with TRBD2. Germline CDR1 and CDR2: SGHTA and FQGNSA. The CDR3 totals 22 residues. This chain's CDR3 is CASNLGGSGLAGPRGDTDTQYF. CDR3 coding DNA: TGTGCCAGCAACTTAGGGGGCTCGGGGCTAGCGGGGCCGAGGGGGGACACAGATACGCAGTATTTT.

This clonotype was recorded at least ten times. V gene TRBV28 combines with J gene TRBJ2-7; 7 bases match TRBD2. This CDR3 has 16 amino acids. V dropped 9 bases and J dropped 0; count of bases not matched to a gene: 14. Germline loops: CDR1 MDHEN, CDR2 SYDVKM. The CDR3: CASGTMGRRSSYEQYF. The CDR3 region has the DNA TGTGCCAGTGGGACTATGGGAAGAAGAAGCTCCTACGAGCAGTACTTC.

This clonotype was seen a single time. The rearrangement joins TRBV4-2 to TRBJ2-3, with 7 bases aligning to TRBD2. Looked up from germline, CDR1 is LGHNA and CDR2 is YNFKEQ. CDR3 length equals 16 residues. With V trimmed by 4 bases and J by 7 bases, 14 bases remained unmatched. In DNA, the CDR3 is TGTGCCAGCAGCCCCTCTGTGGGAGTCGGGGGGAATACGCAGTATTTT. As protein: CASSPSVGVGGNTQYF.

This clonotype was detected many times. The chain joins TRBV27 to TRBJ2-5, with 11 positions matching TRBD2. CDR1 and CDR2 from the germline V gene are MNHEY and SMNVEV (reference sequence). This CDR3 region has 15 residues. V shed 2 bases and J 5 bases; nucleotides not matched to a gene: 4. CDR3 in amino acids: CASSLTSGRWETQYF. CDR3 coding DNA: TGTGCCAGCAGTTTAACTAGCGGGAGATGGGAGACCCAGTACTTC.